What follows are 11 T cell receptor beta chains derived from one specimen sequenced in a study of human T cells and chemical hapten exposure (dated by TCRdb to the early 2020s). The library was obtained by RACE. TCRdb lists the instrument as NextSeq 500. The public sequencing data were trimmed at Q25 with fastp and processed into clonotypes with MiXCR by TCRdb, which kept only in-frame beta chains. Each record represents a unique CDR3 protein, reported with the most common genes and DNA among its rows. This sample holds roughly 100,000 distinct CDR3 sequences; more than 10% were observed only once. The leading ten clones occupy 3.1% of the sample. In light of the paper, this sample's time point label describes: pre-sensitization, week 0. Reading the label with the study, this specimen's treatment or condition is: therapeutic diphenylcyclopropenone sensitization with weekly scalp DPC. Source: whole blood, taken in connection with sensitization to the hapten diphenylcyclopropenone (DPC). The source is an older woman with alopecia areata. Some clones in this sample may be carry-over from other donors' samples.

This clonotype was counted a few times. The chain joins TRBV18 to TRBJ2-2; 9 positions match TRBD1. CDR3 length: 15 residues. Trimming removed 8 bases from V and 3 bases from J; junction bases left unmatched: 7. Germline V CDR1 and CDR2: KGHSH, LQKENI. The CDR3 sequence is CASQARQGDTGELFF. In nucleotides, the CDR3 is TGTGCCAGCCAAGCCAGACAGGGGGACACCGGGGAGCTGTTTTTT.

The sample holds many counts of this clonotype. This sequence joins TRBV6-2 or TRBV6-3 and TRBJ2-5; D uncertain. V shed 7 bases and J shed 4 bases, with 19 bases lying between them. CDR1 and CDR2 from the germline V gene are MNHEY and SVGEGT. CDR3 length: 15 amino acids. For the CDR3, the DNA is TGTGCCAGCACTTATCTCCACCCTCGCCCAGAGACCCAGTACTTC. Residues: CASTYLHPRPETQYF.

The chain combines TRBV2 with TRBJ2-2; D might be TRBD2 (5 bases). The CDR3 is 12 amino acids. CDR1 and CDR2 (germline): SNHLY, FYNNEI. Trimming took 6 bases from V and 6 from J, leaving 8 bases between them. The CDR3 sequence is CASRRGSGELFF. The CDR3 DNA follows: TGTGCCAGCAGGCGAGGGTCCGGGGAGCTGTTTTTT.

This clonotype was observed many times. The chain couples TRBV3-1 to TRBJ1-1; 12 bases agree with TRBD1. V lost 4 bases to trimming and J lost 4 bases; unmatched junction nucleotides: 4. Germline lookup yields CDR1 LGHDT and CDR2 YNNKEL (reference sequence). The CDR3 has 15 residues. CDR3 nucleotide sequence: TGTGCCAGCAGCCCCCGGGACAGGGGGCCCACTGAAGCTTTCTTT. Translated, it gives CASSPRDRGPTEAFF.

The chain couples TRBV4-2 to TRBJ2-7, with D possibly being TRBD1 or TRBD2 (6 bases each). The CDR3 runs to 15 residues. The V end was cut by 3 bases, the J end by 3 bases, with 15 bases between. CDR1 and CDR2 (germline): LGHNA, YNFKEQ. As DNA, the CDR3 is TGTGCCAGCAGCCAGGTAACCGGGGGCTACTACGAGCAGTACTTC. It codes for CASSQVTGGYYEQYF.

The sample holds a few counts of this clonotype. The rearrangement joins TRBV29-1 to TRBJ2-1, with TRBD1 identical over 7 bases. Germline V CDR1 and CDR2: SQVTM, ANQGSEA. Trimming removed 7 bases from V and 6 bases from J; junction bases left unmatched: 6. The CDR3 is made up of 12 amino acids. In nucleotides, the CDR3 is TGCAGCGGGGGACAGATCCGCAATGAGCAGTTCTTC. Protein sequence: CSGGQIRNEQFF.

This clonotype was found a few times. A read error is possible here, since a much larger clone lies one base away. This chain links TRBV29-1 with TRBJ1-2, with D possibly TRBD1 on 5 matching bases. The CDR3 loop spans 12 amino acids. Germline CDR1 reads SQVTM; CDR2 reads ANQGSEA. Trimming left V 7 bases short and J 6 bases short, with 15 bases between. The CDR3 DNA reads as TGCAGCGCTAGCAGGGCCGAAGATGGCTACACCTTC. It translates to CSASRAEDGYTF.

This clonotype was seen repeatedly, ten times or more. The CDR3 region has the DNA TGTGCCAGCAGCTCCACAGGGGCCGGAAACACCATATATTTT. This translates into CASSSTGAGNTIYF. V usage is TRBV7-3 and J usage is TRBJ1-3; the match to TRBD1 covers 7 bases. V lost 4 bases and J lost 4; bases outside the gene matches: 4. CDR1 and CDR2 from the germline V gene are SGHTA and FQGTGA. The CDR3 is 14 residues long.

The V and J genes are TRBV29-1 and TRBJ2-3, with a weak D call TRBD1 (6 bases). Looked up from germline, CDR1 is SQVTM and CDR2 is ANQGSEA. The CDR3 totals 14 residues. Trimming left V 5 bases short and J 0 bases short, with 12 bases between. The CDR3 nucleotides are TGCAGCGTTTCAGGGGCCACTAGCACAGATACGCAGTATTTT. It is translated as CSVSGATSTDTQYF.

In this sample, this clonotype turned up many times. The chain recombines TRBV7-9 with TRBJ2-7, with D hard to call. Trimming shortened V by 3 bases and J by 2 bases, and 8 bases separated the two germline ends. CDR1 and CDR2 (germline): SEHNR, FQNEAQ (reference sequence). This CDR3 comprises 13 residues. This CDR3 is CASSLAYTYEQYF. In nucleotides, the CDR3 is TGTGCCAGCAGCTTGGCCTATACCTACGAGCAGTACTTC.

This rearrangement joins TRBV10-3 to TRBJ2-3; 7 bases agree with TRBD2. V was clipped by 6 bases and J by 4 bases; unmatched bases: 7. This CDR3 region has 14 residues. Germline CDR1 reads ENHRY; CDR2 reads SYGVKD. This chain's CDR3 is CAIRSQSGADTQYF. CDR3 bases: TGTGCCATCAGATCACAAAGCGGGGCAGATACGCAGTATTTT.